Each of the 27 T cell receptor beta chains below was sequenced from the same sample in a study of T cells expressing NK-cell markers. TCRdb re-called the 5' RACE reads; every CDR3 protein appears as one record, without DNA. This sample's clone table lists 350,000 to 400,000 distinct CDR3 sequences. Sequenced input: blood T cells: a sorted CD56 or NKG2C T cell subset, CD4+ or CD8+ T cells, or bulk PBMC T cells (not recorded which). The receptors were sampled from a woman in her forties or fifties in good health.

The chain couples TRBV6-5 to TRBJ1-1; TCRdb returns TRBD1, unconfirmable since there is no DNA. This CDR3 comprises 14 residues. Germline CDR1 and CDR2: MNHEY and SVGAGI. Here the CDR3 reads CASSPSGWGTEAFF.

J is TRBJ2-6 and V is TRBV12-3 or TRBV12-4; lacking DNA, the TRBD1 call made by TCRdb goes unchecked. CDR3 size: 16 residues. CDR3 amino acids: CASTRQGGSGANVLTF.

The CDR3 sequence: CAIRPQGASTARTDTQYF. The chain carries TRBV10-3 and TRBJ2-3; no DNA is available, so the TRBD1 call from TCRdb remains unchecked. Germline loops: CDR1 ENHRY, CDR2 SYGVKD. The CDR3 totals 18 residues.

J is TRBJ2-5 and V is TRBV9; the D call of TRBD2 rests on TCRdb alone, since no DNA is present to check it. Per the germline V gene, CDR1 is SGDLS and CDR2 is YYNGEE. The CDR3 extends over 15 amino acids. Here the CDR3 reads CASSTTGTSWETQYF.

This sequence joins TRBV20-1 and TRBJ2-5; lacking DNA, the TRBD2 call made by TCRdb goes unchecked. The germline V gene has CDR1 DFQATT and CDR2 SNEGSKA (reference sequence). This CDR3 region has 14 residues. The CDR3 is CSASIAGGGETQYF.

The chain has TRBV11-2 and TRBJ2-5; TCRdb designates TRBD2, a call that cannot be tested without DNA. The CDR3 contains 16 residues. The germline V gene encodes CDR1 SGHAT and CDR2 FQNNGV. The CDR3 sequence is CASSLEREALPWTQYF. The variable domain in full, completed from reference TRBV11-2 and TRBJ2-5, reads EAGVAQSPRYKIIEKRQSVAFWCNPISGHATLYWYQQILGQGPKLLIQFQNNGVVDDSQLPKDRFSAERLKGVDSTLKIQPAKLEDSAVYLCASSLEREALPWTQYFGPGTRLLVL.

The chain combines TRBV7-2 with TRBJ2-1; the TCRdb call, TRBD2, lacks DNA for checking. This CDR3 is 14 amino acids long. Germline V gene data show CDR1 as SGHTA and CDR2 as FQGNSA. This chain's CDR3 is CASSPQLAGGQQFF.

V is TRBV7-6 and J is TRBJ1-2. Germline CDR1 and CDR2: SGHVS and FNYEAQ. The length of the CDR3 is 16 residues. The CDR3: CASSRTRTGPNYGYTF.

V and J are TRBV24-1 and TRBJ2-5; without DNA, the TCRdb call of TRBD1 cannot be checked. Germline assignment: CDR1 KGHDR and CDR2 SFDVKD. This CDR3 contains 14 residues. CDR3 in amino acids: CATSDPTAGRNQYF.

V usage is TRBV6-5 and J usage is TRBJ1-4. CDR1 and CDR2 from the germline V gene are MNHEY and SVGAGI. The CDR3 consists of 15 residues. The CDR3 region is CASRLGVGTNEKLFF.

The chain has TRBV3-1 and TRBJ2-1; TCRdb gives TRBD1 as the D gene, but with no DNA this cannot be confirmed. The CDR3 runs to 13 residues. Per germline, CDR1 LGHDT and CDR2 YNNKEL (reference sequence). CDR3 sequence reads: CASRGTGNNEQFF.

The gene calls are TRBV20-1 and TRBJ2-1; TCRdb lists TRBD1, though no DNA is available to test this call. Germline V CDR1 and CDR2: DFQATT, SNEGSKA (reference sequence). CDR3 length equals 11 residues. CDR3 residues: CSAPTGDEQFF.

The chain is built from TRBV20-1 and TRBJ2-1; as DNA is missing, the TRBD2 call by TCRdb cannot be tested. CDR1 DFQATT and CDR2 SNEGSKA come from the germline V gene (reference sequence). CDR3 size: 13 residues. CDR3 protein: CSARLAGSLGLFF.

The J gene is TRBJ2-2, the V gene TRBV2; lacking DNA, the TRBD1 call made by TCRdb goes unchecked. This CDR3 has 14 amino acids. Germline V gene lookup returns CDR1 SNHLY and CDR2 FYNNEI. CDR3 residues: CASKRTDPTGELFF.

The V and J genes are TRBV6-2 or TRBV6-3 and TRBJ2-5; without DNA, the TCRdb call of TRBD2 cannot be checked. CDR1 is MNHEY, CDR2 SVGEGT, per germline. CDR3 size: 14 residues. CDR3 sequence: CASSYSSPAGTQYF.

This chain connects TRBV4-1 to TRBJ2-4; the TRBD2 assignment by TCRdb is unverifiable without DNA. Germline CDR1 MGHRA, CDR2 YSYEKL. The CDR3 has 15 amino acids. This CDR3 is CASSRDGGSKNIQYF.

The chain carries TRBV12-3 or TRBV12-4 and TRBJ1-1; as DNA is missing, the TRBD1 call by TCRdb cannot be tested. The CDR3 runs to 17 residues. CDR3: CASSFLNIKQGMVEAFF.

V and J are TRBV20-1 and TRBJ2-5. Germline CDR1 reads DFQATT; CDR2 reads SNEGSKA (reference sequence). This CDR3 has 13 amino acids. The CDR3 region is CSASPRKQETQYF.

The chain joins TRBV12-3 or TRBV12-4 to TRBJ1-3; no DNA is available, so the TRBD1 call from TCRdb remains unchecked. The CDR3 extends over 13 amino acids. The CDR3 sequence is CASSQGQGNTIYF.

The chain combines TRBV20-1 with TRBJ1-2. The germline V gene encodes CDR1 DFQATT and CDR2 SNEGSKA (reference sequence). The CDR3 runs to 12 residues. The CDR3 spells CSASDTHYGYTF.

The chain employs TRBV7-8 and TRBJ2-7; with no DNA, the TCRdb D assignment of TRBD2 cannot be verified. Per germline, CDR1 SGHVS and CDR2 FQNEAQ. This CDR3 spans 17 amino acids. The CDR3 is CASSLTSTSGRDPKQYF.

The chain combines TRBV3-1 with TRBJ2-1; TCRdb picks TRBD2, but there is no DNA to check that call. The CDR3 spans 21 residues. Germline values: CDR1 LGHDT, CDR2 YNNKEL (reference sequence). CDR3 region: CASSPTPGLAGEWSLVNEQFF.

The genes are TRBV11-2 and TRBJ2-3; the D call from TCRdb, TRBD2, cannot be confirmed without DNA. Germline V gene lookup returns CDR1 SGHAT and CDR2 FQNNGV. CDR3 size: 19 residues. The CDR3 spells CASSLFMAGSGGPGDTQYF.

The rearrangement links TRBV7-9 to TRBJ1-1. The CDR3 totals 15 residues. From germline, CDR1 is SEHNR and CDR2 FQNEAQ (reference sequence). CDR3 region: CASRPPGLMNTEAFF.

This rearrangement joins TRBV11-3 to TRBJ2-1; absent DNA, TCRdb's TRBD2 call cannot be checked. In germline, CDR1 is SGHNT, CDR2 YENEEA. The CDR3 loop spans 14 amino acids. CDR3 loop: CASSSGRQRGEQFF.

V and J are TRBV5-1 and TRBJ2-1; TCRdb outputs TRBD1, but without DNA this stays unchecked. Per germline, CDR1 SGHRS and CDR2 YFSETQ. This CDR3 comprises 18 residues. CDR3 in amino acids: CASSRATDAAASYNEQFF.

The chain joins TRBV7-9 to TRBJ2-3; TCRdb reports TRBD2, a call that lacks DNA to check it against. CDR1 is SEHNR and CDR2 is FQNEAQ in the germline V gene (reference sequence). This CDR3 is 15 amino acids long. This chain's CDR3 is CASSLDGLGSDTQYF.